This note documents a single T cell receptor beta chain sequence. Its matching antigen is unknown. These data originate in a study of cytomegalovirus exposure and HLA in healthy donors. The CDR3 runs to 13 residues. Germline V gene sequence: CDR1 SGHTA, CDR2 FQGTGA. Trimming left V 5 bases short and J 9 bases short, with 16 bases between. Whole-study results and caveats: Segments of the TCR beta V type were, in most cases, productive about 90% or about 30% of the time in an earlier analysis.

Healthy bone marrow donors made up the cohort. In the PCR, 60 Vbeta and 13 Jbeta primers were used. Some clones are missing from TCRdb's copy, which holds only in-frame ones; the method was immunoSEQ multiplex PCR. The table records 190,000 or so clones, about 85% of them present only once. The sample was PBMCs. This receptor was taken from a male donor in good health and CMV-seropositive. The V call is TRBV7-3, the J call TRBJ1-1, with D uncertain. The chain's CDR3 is CASSLTPTGKAFF. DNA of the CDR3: TGTGCCAGCAGCCTTACTCCGACGGGAAAAGCTTTCTTT. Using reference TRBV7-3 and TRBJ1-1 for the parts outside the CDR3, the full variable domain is GAGVSQTPSNKVTEKGKYVELRCDPISGHTALYWYRQSLGQGPEFLIYFQGTGAADDSGLPNDRFFAVRPEGSVSTLKIQRTERGDSAVYLCASSLTPTGKAFFGQGTRLTVV.